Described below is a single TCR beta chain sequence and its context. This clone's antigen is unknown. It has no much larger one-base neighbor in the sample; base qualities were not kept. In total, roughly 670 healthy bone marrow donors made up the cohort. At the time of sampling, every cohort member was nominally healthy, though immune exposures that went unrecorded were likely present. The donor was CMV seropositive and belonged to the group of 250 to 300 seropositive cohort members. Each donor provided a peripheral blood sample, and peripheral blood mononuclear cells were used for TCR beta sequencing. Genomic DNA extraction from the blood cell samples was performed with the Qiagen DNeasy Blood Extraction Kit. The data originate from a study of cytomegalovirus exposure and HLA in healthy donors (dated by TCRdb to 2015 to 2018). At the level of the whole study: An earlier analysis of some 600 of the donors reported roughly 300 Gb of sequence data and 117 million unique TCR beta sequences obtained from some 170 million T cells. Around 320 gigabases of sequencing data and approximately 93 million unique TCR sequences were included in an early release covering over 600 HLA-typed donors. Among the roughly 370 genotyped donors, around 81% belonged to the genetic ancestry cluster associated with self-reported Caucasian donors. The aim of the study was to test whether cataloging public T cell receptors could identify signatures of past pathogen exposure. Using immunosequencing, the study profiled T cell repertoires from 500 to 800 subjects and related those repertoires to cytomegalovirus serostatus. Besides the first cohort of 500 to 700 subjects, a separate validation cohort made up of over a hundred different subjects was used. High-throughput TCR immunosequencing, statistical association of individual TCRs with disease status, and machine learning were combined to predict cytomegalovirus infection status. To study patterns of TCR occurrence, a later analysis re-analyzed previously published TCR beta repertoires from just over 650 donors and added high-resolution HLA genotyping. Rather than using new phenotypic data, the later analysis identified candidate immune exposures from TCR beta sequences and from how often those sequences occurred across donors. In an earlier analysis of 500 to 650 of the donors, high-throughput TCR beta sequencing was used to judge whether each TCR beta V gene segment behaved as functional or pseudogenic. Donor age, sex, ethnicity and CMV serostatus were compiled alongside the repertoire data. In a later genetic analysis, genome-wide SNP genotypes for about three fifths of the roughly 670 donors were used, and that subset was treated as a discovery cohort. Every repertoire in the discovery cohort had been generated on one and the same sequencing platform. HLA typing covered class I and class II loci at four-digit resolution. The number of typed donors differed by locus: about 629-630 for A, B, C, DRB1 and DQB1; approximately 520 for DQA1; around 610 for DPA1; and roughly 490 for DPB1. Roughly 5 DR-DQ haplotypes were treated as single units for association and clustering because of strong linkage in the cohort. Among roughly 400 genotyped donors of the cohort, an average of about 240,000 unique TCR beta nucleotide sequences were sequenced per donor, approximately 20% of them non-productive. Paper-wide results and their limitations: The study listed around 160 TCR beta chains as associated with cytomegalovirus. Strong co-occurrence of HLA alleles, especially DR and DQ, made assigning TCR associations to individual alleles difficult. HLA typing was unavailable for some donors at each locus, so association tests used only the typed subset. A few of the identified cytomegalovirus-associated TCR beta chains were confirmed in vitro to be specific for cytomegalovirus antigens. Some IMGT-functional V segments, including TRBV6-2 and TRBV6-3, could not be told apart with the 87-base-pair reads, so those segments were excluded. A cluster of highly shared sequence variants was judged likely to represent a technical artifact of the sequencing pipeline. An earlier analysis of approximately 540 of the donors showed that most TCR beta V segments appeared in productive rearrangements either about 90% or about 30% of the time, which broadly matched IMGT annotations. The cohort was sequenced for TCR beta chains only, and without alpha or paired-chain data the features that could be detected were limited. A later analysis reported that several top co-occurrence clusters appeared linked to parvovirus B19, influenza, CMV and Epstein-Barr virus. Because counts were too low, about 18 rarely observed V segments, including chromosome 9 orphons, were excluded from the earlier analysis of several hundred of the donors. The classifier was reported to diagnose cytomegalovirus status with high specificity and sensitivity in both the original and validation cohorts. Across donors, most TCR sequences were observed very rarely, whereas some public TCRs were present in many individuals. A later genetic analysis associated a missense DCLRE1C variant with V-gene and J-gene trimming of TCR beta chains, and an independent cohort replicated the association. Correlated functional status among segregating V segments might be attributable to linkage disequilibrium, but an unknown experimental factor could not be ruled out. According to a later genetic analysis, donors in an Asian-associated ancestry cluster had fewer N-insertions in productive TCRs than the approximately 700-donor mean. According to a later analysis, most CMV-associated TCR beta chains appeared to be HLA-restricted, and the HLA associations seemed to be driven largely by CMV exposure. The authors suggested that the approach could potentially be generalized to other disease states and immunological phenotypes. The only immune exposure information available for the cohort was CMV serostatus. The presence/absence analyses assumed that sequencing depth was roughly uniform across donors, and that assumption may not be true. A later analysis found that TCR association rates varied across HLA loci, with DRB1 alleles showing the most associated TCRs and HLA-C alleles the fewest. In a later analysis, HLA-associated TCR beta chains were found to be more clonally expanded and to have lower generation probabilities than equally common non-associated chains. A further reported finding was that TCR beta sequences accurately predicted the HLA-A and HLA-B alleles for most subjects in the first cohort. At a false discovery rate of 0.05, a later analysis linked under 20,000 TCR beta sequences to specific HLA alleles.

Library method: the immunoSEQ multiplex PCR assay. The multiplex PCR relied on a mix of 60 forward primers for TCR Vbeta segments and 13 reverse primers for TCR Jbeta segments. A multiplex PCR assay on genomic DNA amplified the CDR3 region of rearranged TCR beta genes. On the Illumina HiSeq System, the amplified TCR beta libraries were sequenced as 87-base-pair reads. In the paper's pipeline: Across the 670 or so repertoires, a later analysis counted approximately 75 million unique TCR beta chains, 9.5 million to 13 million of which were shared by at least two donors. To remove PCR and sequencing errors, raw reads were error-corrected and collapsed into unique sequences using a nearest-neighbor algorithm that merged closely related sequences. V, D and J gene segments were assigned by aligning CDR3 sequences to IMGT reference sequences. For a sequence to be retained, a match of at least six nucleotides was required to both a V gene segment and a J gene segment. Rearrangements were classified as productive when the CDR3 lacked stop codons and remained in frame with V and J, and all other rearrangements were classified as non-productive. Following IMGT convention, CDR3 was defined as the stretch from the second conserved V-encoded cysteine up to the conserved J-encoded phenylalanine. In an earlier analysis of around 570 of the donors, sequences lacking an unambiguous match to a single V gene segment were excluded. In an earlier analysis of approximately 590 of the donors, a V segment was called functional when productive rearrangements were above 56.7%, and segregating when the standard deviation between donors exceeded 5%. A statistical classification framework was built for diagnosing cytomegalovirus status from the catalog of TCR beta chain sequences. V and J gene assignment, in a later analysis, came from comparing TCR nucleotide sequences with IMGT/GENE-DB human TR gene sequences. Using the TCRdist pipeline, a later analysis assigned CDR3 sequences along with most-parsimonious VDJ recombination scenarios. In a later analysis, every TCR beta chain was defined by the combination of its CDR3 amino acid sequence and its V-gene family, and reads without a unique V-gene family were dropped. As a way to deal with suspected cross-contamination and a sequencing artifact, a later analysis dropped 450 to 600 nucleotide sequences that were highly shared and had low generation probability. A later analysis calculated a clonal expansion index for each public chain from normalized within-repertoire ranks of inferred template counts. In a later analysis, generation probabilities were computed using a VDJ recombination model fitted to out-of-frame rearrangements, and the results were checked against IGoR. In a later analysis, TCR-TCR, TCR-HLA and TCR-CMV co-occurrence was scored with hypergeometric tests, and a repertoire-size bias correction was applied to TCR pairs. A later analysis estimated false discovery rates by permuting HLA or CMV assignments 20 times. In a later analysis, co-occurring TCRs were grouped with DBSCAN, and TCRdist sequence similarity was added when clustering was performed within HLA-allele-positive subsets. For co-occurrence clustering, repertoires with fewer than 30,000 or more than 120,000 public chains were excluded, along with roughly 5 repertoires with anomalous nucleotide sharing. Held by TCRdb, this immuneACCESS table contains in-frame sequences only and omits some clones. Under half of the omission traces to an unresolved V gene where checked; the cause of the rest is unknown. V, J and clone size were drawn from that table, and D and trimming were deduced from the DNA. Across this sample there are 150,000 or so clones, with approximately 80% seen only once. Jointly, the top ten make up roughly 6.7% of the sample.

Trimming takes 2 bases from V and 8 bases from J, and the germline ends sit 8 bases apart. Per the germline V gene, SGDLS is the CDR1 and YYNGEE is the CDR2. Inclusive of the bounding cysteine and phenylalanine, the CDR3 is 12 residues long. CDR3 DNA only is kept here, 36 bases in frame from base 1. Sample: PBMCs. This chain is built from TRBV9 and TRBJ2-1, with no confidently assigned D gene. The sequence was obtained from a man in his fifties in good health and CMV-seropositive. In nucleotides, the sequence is TGTGCCAGCAGCGTTAGAGGCGATGAGCAGTTCTTC. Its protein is CASSVRGDEQFF.